The sequence of this TCR beta chain was determined in a study of control samples from healthy donors and cancer patients. The CDR3 sequence is 13 residues long. The V gene's germline CDR1 is SGHTA and CDR2 FQGNSA. Trimming took 7 bases from V and 6 from J, leaving 13 bases between them. The assay was immunoSEQ multiplex PCR, and TCRdb's table has in-frame clones only and misses some. Here the sample spans some 120,000 clones, nearly 95% being singletons. This chain joins TRBV7-2 and TRBJ2-1; D is unclear. The receptor comes from a young man in good health. Sequenced: blood. CDR3 DNA sequence: TGTGCCAGCACCAAGAAGGGAACCAATGAGCAGTTCTTC. Translation: CASTKKGTNEQFF.